Shown below are 32 T cell receptor beta chains from a single sample sequenced in a study of blood T cell repertoires in COVID-19. Using immunoSEQ multiplex PCR, the repertoire was profiled, and TCRdb retains in-frame clones only, with some absent. The repertoire holds about 300,000 clones, 83% seen once, with around a tenth in the top ten. The sample comprised peripheral blood. These receptors came from a woman aged 50 to 65 who had recovered from COVID-19.

The rearrangement links TRBV6-5 to TRBJ2-3, with D perhaps matching TRBD2 (5 bases). The CDR3 is made up of 13 amino acids. Germline lookup yields CDR1 MNHEY and CDR2 SVGAGI. The V end was cut by 6 bases, the J end by 5 bases, with 12 bases between. Here the CDR3 reads CASSGRAIDTQYF. CDR3 nucleotide sequence: TGTGCCAGCAGCGGGCGGGCGATAGATACGCAGTATTTT.

The rearrangement links TRBV4-3 to TRBJ2-7; 7 bases match TRBD2. V lost 1 base to trimming and J lost 3 bases; unmatched junction nucleotides: 9. Germline loops: CDR1 LGHNA, CDR2 YSLEER. This CDR3 comprises 16 residues. DNA for the CDR3: TGCGCCAGCAGCCAAGGGATAGCGGGTAATATCTACGAGCAGTACTTC. Amino acids: CASSQGIAGNIYEQYF.

The V and J genes are TRBV18 and TRBJ2-7, with D perhaps TRBD1 (5 bases). Trimming removed 6 bases from V and 2 bases from J, with 11 bases in between. Germline V gene lookup returns CDR1 KGHSH and CDR2 LQKENI. The CDR3 runs to 13 residues. The CDR3 DNA reads TGTGCCAGCTCGCCGGGCAGGGCCTACGAGCAGTACTTC. Protein sequence: CASSPGRAYEQYF.

For this clone: The same CDR3 is also encoded by other DNA sequences in this sample. DNA for the CDR3: TGTGCCAGCAGTCTTACTCGGGAGCAGTACTTC. Translation: CASSLTREQYF. The rearrangement links TRBV28 to TRBJ2-7; unclear D gene. V was clipped by 5 bases and J by 7 bases, with 9 bases between them. This CDR3 region has 11 residues. Germline lookup yields CDR1 MDHEN and CDR2 SYDVKM.

CDR3 DNA: TGTGCCAGTAGCGGACAGGGGAGCACAGATACGCAGTATTTT. Amino acids: CASSGQGSTDTQYF. The J gene is TRBJ2-3, the V gene TRBV19; 9 nucleotides match TRBD1. Germline V lookup: CDR1 LNHDA, CDR2 SQIVND (reference sequence). This CDR3 has 14 amino acids. Germline trimming cut 6 bases from V and 0 bases from J; bases unmatched to any gene: 1.

V gene TRBV7-9 combines with J gene TRBJ2-1; 13 positions agree with TRBD2. This CDR3 has 18 amino acids. Losses at the gene ends were 5 bases for V and 9 bases for J; bases not matched to a gene: 16. Per the germline V gene, CDR1 is SEHNR and CDR2 is FQNEAQ (reference sequence). Here the CDR3 reads CASSQPLTSGGAFSEQFF. The DNA for the CDR3 is TGTGCCAGCAGCCAACCCCTTACTAGCGGGGGGGCCTTTAGTGAGCAGTTCTTC.

This chain joins TRBV7-6 and TRBJ1-4; D may be TRBD1 (6 bases). With 0 bases removed from V and 8 bases from J, the gap between germline ends came to 13 bases. This CDR3 is 15 amino acids long. Germline V gives CDR1 SGHVS, CDR2 FNYEAQ. This chain's CDR3 is CASSLAGTQSEKLFF. The CDR3, as DNA: TGTGCCAGCAGCTTAGCTGGGACACAGAGCGAAAAACTGTTTTTT. The entire variable domain, with the rest obtained from reference TRBV7-6 and TRBJ1-4, is as follows: GAGVSQSPRYKVTKRGQDVALRCDPISGHVSLYWYRQALGQGPEFLTYFNYEAQQDKSGLPNDRFSAERPEGSISTLTIQRTEQRDSAMYRCASSLAGTQSEKLFFGSGTQLSVL.

This clone was detected only a few times. This sequence joins TRBV13 and TRBJ2-7; a possible D gene is TRBD1 (5 bases). Looked up from germline, CDR1 is PRHDT and CDR2 is FYEKMQ (reference sequence). The CDR3 sequence is 14 residues long. Trimming pared 4 bases from V and 6 bases from J, leaving 16 bases between. In DNA, the CDR3 is TGTGCCAGCAGCTCTGGGCTGGCCCAGGGCGAGCAGTACTTC. Translating gives CASSSGLAQGEQYF.

This sequence joins TRBV11-2 and TRBJ2-1; a possible D gene is TRBD2 (5 bases). This CDR3 comprises 14 residues. In germline, CDR1 is SGHAT, CDR2 FQNNGV. With 8 bases removed from V and 4 bases from J, the gap between germline ends came to 15 bases. The CDR3 is CASSGGVRYNEQFF. Written as DNA, the CDR3 is TGTGCCAGCTCCGGAGGCGTGCGATACAATGAGCAGTTCTTC.

J is TRBJ2-7 and V is TRBV19; D is undetermined. In germline, CDR1 is LNHDA, CDR2 SQIVND (reference sequence). V dropped 7 bases and J dropped 1 base, with 11 bases sitting between them. This CDR3 comprises 13 residues. CDR3 in DNA: TGTGCCAGTACCCATCCCCAATCCTACGAGCAGTACTTC. It translates to CASTHPQSYEQYF.

The genes are TRBV5-1 and TRBJ2-3; D ambiguous. V lost 0 bases and J 9 bases, leaving 17 bases between the germline ends. This CDR3 comprises 15 residues. Germline lookup yields CDR1 SGHRS and CDR2 YFSETQ. CDR3 amino acids: CASSLVRLPEITQYF. The CDR3 bases are TGCGCCAGCAGCTTGGTTAGACTCCCCGAGATAACGCAGTATTTT.

This clone was seen only once. The chain is built from TRBV2 and TRBJ2-1; tentative D call: TRBD2 (5 bases). Between the trimmed V and J ends, which lost 6 bases and 2 bases, there was a span of 8 bases. This CDR3 has 13 amino acids. Germline-derived CDR1 and CDR2 are SNHLY and FYNNEI. The CDR3 DNA reads TGTGCCAGCAGGGACTGGCCCTACAATGAGCAGTTCTTC. Translating it yields CASRDWPYNEQFF.

This chain links TRBV6-1 with TRBJ2-3; D gene uncertain. The V end lost 0 bases, the J end lost 2 bases, and 3 bases lay between the germline ends. This CDR3 is built from 13 residues. The germline CDR1 and CDR2 sequences are MNHNS and SASEGT. The CDR3 sequence: CASSEAATDTQYF. CDR3 in DNA: TGTGCCAGCAGTGAAGCGGCCACAGATACGCAGTATTTT.

The chain carries TRBV7-3 and TRBJ2-3, with 7 bases fitting TRBD2. The V gene end was trimmed by 5 bases and the J gene end by 1 base; junction bases not matched to a gene: 12. The CDR3 is 17 amino acids. CDR1 and CDR2 (germline): SGHTA, FQGTGA. The CDR3 DNA is TGTGCCAGCAGCCCCACGGGGGGAACCCTGGGCACAGATACGCAGTATTTT. It is translated as CASSPTGGTLGTDTQYF.

V usage is TRBV7-3 and J usage is TRBJ2-4, with D possibly TRBD1 on 6 matching bases. This CDR3 region has 15 residues. V lost 6 bases and J 0 bases, leaving 12 bases between the germline ends. Germline V gene sequence: CDR1 SGHTA, CDR2 FQGTGA. CDR3 DNA sequence: TGTGCCAGCAGATCGACAGGCCTAGCCAAAAACATTCAGTACTTC. Its protein is CASRSTGLAKNIQYF. The variable domain in full, with the rest retrieved from reference TRBV7-3 and TRBJ2-4, is GAGVSQTPSNKVTEKGKYVELRCDPISGHTALYWYRQSLGQGPEFLIYFQGTGAADDSGLPNDRFFAVRPEGSVSTLKIQRTERGDSAVYLCASRSTGLAKNIQYFGAGTRLSVL.

In its sample, this clone was seen once. V is TRBV9 and J is TRBJ2-6; D unclear. V lost 0 bases and J 9 bases, leaving 13 bases between the germline ends. Germline assignment: CDR1 SGDLS and CDR2 YYNGEE. The CDR3 has 15 residues. The CDR3 DNA reads TGTGCCAGCAGCGTAGAGCCCGCTGGCGGCAACGTCCTGACTTTC. Amino acids: CASSVEPAGGNVLTF.

On this clone itself: Being one base from a much bigger clone, this may be a read error. The J gene is TRBJ1-2, the V gene TRBV6-2 or TRBV6-3; tentatively, D is TRBD1 (6 bases). The CDR3 contains 12 residues. V was trimmed by 6 bases and J by 4 bases, leaving 9 bases between them. Germline values: CDR1 MNHEY, CDR2 SVGEGT. As DNA, the CDR3 is TGTGCCAGCAGCGGACAGAGCTATGGCTACACCTTC. Encoded protein: CASSGQSYGYTF.

The genes are TRBV30 and TRBJ2-1; 15 bases line up with TRBD2. Germline CDR1 is GTSNPN and CDR2 is SVGIG (reference sequence). V was clipped by 5 bases and J by 7 bases; unmatched bases: 3. The CDR3 has 14 amino acids. This CDR3 reads CAWGGTSGRNEQFF. The CDR3 DNA reads as TGTGCCTGGGGCGGGACTAGCGGGAGGAATGAGCAGTTCTTC.

This clone appeared a single time. The chain employs TRBV11-2 and TRBJ2-3, with 12 bases that match TRBD2. Germline V gene data show CDR1 as SGHAT and CDR2 as FQNNGV. Trimming took 4 bases from V and 4 from J; bases not matched to a gene: 15. The CDR3 contains 19 residues. DNA for the CDR3: TGTGCCAGCAGCTCCCTAGGGTCTAGCGGGAGGGCCATCTCAGATACGCAGTATTTT. Translating gives CASSSLGSSGRAISDTQYF.

The rearrangement links TRBV7-9 to TRBJ1-6, with 8 bases matching TRBD1. With 4 bases clipped from V and 9 bases from J, the junction kept 5 bases outside the gene matches. The germline gives CDR1 SEHNR, CDR2 FQNEAQ (reference sequence). The CDR3 sequence is 14 residues long. The CDR3: CASSSPTGASPLHF. The CDR3 nucleotides are TGTGCCAGCAGCTCTCCGACAGGGGCTTCACCCCTCCACTTT.

This chain connects TRBV18 to TRBJ1-2; D gene unclear. The ends were cut back, 6 bases at V and 8 bases at J, with 19 bases in the middle. This CDR3 region has 14 residues. Germline assignment: CDR1 KGHSH and CDR2 LQKENI. The chain's CDR3 is CASSQEVASAGYTF. DNA for the CDR3: TGTGCCAGCTCTCAGGAGGTAGCGTCGGCAGGCTACACCTTC.

The V gene is TRBV7-8, the J gene TRBJ1-2, with a weak D call TRBD1 (5 bases). V lost 2 bases and J lost 4, with 26 bases in between. This CDR3 comprises 19 residues. Germline CDR1 and CDR2: SGHVS and FQNEAQ. The CDR3 region is CASSLSTFNLAGHRYGYTF. The CDR3 DNA reads TGTGCCAGCAGCTTAAGTACCTTTAATCTTGCCGGACATCGCTATGGCTACACCTTC.

The V and J genes are TRBV12-3 or TRBV12-4 and TRBJ1-1; 7 bases align to TRBD1. V dropped 3 bases and J dropped 7; count of bases not matched to a gene: 5. The CDR3 is 13 amino acids. CDR3 DNA sequence: TGTGCCAGCAGTTTTCGGACAGGCCTTGAAGCTTTCTTT. Translated: CASSFRTGLEAFF.

The chain carries TRBV3-1 (or the pseudogene TRBV3-2) and TRBJ2-5; TRBD1 matches 8 bases. CDR3 length: 16 amino acids. With 3 bases clipped from V and 3 bases from J, the junction kept 9 bases outside the gene matches. The germline CDR1 and CDR2 sequences are LGHDT and YNNKEL (reference sequence). The CDR3 DNA reads as TGTGCCAGCAGCCACCAATCGACAGGGGCGGAAGAGACCCAGTACTTC. It yields the protein CASSHQSTGAEETQYF.

This clone was found once. V gene TRBV4-1 combines with J gene TRBJ1-3; D is undetermined. CDR3 length: 16 amino acids. Deletions cut 3 bases from V and 0 bases from J, with 12 bases between. Germline assignment: CDR1 MGHRA and CDR2 YSYEKL. As DNA, the CDR3 is TGCGCCAGCAGCCAGTACAGTGCTCTCTCTGGAAACACCATATATTTT. Protein sequence: CASSQYSALSGNTIYF.

This clone has at least ten counts. The rearrangement links TRBV6-2 or TRBV6-3 to TRBJ2-7, with 11 bases lining up with TRBD1. With V trimmed by 2 bases and J by 4 bases, 4 bases remained unmatched. The V gene's germline CDR1 is MNHEY and CDR2 SVGEGT. This CDR3 comprises 15 residues. The CDR3 here is CASSYEGTGGYEQYF. CDR3 nucleotide sequence: TGTGCCAGCAGTTACGAAGGGACAGGGGGTTACGAGCAGTACTTC.

This chain uses TRBV27 with TRBJ2-7; 9 positions agree with TRBD1. This CDR3 has 14 residues. Germline trimming cut 8 bases from V and 5 bases from J; bases unmatched to any gene: 10. CDR1 is MNHEY and CDR2 is SMNVEV in the germline V gene (reference sequence). The DNA of the CDR3 is TGTGCCAGCTCCTTGGGGGACAGGGCCAACGAGCAGTACTTC. Residues: CASSLGDRANEQYF.

J is TRBJ2-5 and V is TRBV6-5; 11 nucleotides match TRBD1. Unmatched junction bases numbered 6, after V lost 2 bases and J lost 4 bases. Per the germline V gene, CDR1 is MNHEY and CDR2 is SVGAGI. CDR3 length equals 16 residues. CDR3 in amino acids: CASSYGTGGPRETQYF. CDR3 bases: TGTGCCAGCAGTTACGGGACAGGGGGTCCGAGAGAGACCCAGTACTTC.

This rearrangement joins TRBV30 to TRBJ2-7; TRBD1 matches 9 bases. Per germline, CDR1 GTSNPN and CDR2 SVGIG (reference sequence). The J segment lost 4 bases and the V segment lost 3 bases, leaving 7 bases of the junction unmatched. The CDR3 contains 14 residues. Here the CDR3 reads CAWRQQGAGYEQYF. Here the CDR3 DNA reads TGTGCCTGGAGGCAACAGGGGGCTGGTTACGAGCAGTACTTC.

J is TRBJ2-4 and V is TRBV18; D not certain. V was pared by 0 bases and J by 0 bases, with 9 bases between. Germline CDR1 reads KGHSH; CDR2 reads LQKENI. The CDR3 has 16 residues. CDR3 DNA sequence: TGTGCCAGCTCACCACCGAACTCCCAAGCCAAAAACATTCAGTACTTC. Translation gives CASSPPNSQAKNIQYF.

The chain uses TRBV6-2 or TRBV6-3 and TRBJ2-3; 10 nucleotides line up with TRBD2. The germline gives CDR1 MNHEY, CDR2 SVGEGT. V shed 4 bases and J 14 bases; nucleotides not matched to a gene: 9. This CDR3 region has 13 residues. DNA of the CDR3: TGTGCCAGCAGTTCCAGCGGGGGGGGCCGGCCGTATTTT. This encodes CASSSSGGGRPYF.

The chain carries TRBV18 and TRBJ2-7; D gene unclear. Trimming removed 3 bases at V and 5 bases at J, with 14 bases between. CDR3 size: 14 residues. Per the germline V gene, CDR1 is KGHSH and CDR2 is LQKENI. CDR3 sequence: CASSPDMVWNEQYF. The CDR3 DNA reads TGTGCCAGCTCACCTGACATGGTGTGGAACGAGCAGTACTTC.